A single sample is the source of the 27 T cell receptor beta chains below, sequenced in a study of blood T cell repertoires in COVID-19. Assay: immunoSEQ multiplex PCR; the TCRdb copy retains only in-frame clones and omits some. The sample includes some 150,000 clones, 80% to 90% of them seen just once. The sample was peripheral blood. Receptors originate from a woman in her sixties or seventies with COVID-19, enrolled during active disease.

This chain uses TRBV3-1 (or the pseudogene TRBV3-2) with TRBJ1-6; D remains unclear. With 1 base removed from V and 10 bases from J, the gap between germline ends came to 14 bases. The CDR3 sequence is 15 residues long. Germline V CDR1 and CDR2: LGHDT, YNNKEL (reference sequence). In nucleotides, the CDR3 is TGTGCCAGCAGCCAAGGTGCGGTTCCCGGATCACCCCTCCACTTT. Translated: CASSQGAVPGSPLHF.

The chain couples TRBV6-5 to TRBJ2-6; 8 bases match TRBD1. The ends lost 4 bases at V and 2 bases at J; junction bases unmatched: 1. From germline, CDR1 is MNHEY and CDR2 SVGAGI. The CDR3 contains 15 residues. CDR3 bases: TGTGCCAGCAGTTCGGGACAGGCTGGGGCCAACGTCCTGACTTTC. It specifies CASSSGQAGANVLTF.

CDR3 region: CASSVGLADTIYF. The CDR3 DNA follows: TGTGCCAGCAGCGTTGGTTTAGCGGACACCATATATTTT. The V gene is TRBV9, the J gene TRBJ1-3; D gene unclear. V lost 2 bases and J lost 8, with 11 bases in between. The germline V gene has CDR1 SGDLS and CDR2 YYNGEE. This CDR3 comprises 13 residues.

This chain joins TRBV4-3 and TRBJ1-5; the D gene is possibly TRBD1 (6 bases). This CDR3 is 17 amino acids long. Germline V gives CDR1 LGHNA, CDR2 YSLEER. The V and J ends lost 0 bases and 4 bases respectively, with 16 bases between them. The CDR3 DNA is TGCGCCAGCAGCCAAGATACCGGGACATTGGGTAATCAGCCCCAGCATTTT. This encodes CASSQDTGTLGNQPQHF.

This clone appeared a few times. The chain combines TRBV5-8 with TRBJ1-6, with TRBD1 matching 10 bases. Trimming cost V 0 bases and J 8 bases; bases outside gene matches: 2. The germline V gene encodes CDR1 SGHTS and CDR2 YDEGEE. The CDR3 runs 15 residues. In DNA form, the CDR3 reads TGTGCCAGCAGCTTGGCCGGGACAGGGGATTCACCCCTCCACTTT. It translates to CASSLAGTGDSPLHF.

This sequence joins TRBV27 and TRBJ1-1, with 7 bases identical to TRBD1. The germline V gene has CDR1 MNHEY and CDR2 SMNVEV (reference sequence). After removal of 0 bases from V and 2 bases from J, the junction contained 6 bases not matched to a gene. The CDR3 runs 16 residues. CDR3 protein: CASSLSLGQVNTEAFF. In DNA, the CDR3 is TGTGCCAGCAGTTTATCTCTTGGACAGGTAAACACTGAAGCTTTCTTT.

The chain carries TRBV27 and TRBJ1-6, with D perhaps matching TRBD1 (6 bases). V was cut by 7 bases and J by 3 bases, with 7 bases left in between. The CDR3 runs to 13 residues. Germline V CDR1 and CDR2: MNHEY, SMNVEV (reference sequence). Here the CDR3 reads CASKDSYNSPLHF. Here the CDR3 DNA reads TGTGCCAGCAAGGACAGCTATAATTCACCCCTCCACTTT.

The V and J genes are TRBV5-8 and TRBJ2-3, with 8 bases aligning to TRBD1. Germline V gives CDR1 SGHTS, CDR2 YDEGEE. CDR3 length: 14 residues. V was clipped by 3 bases and J by 6 bases; unmatched bases: 6. CDR3 DNA: TGTGCCAGCAGCTCGACAGGGGCCCGGGATACGCAGTATTTT. Translating gives CASSSTGARDTQYF.

This clone was counted between two and nine times. The chain employs TRBV19 and TRBJ2-3; D might be TRBD2 (5 bases). The germline V gene has CDR1 LNHDA and CDR2 SQIVND (reference sequence). The CDR3 is made up of 14 amino acids. Between the trimmed V and J ends, which lost 9 bases and 0 bases, there was a span of 13 bases. Written as DNA, the CDR3 is TGTGCCAGCTCCCGCGGGTTCAGCACAGATACGCAGTATTTT. Residues: CASSRGFSTDTQYF.

The rearrangement uses TRBV11-3 and TRBJ2-3; 9 positions match TRBD2. After removal of 1 base from V and 2 bases from J, the junction contained 4 bases not matched to a gene. Germline CDR1 reads SGHNT; CDR2 reads YENEEA. This CDR3 has 16 residues. The CDR3: CASSLGSSGNTDTQYF. The CDR3 region has the DNA TGTGCCAGCAGCTTAGGATCTAGCGGGAACACAGATACGCAGTATTTT.

J is TRBJ1-1 and V is TRBV11-2, with 9 bases identical to TRBD1. The CDR3 runs to 19 residues. Germline V gene data show CDR1 as SGHAT and CDR2 as FQNNGV. J lost 0 bases, V lost 5 bases, and 16 bases had no gene match. The CDR3 DNA reads as TGTGCCAGCAGCCCGGGACAGGGTTCGAGAGAATATATGAACACTGAAGCTTTCTTT. This encodes CASSPGQGSREYMNTEAFF. The full variable domain, its missing parts supplied by reference TRBV11-2 and TRBJ1-1, is EAGVAQSPRYKIIEKRQSVAFWCNPISGHATLYWYQQILGQGPKLLIQFQNNGVVDDSQLPKDRFSAERLKGVDSTLKIQPAKLEDSAVYLCASSPGQGSREYMNTEAFFGQGTRLTVV.

This clone was seen only a few times. The genes are TRBV6-1 and TRBJ1-2, with D uncertain. V was trimmed by 1 base and J by 3 bases, leaving 6 bases between them. Germline V gene sequence: CDR1 MNHNS, CDR2 SASEGT. The CDR3 consists of 13 residues. Here the CDR3 DNA reads TGTGCCAGCAGTGAAGGGGCCTACTATGGCTACACCTTC. It specifies CASSEGAYYGYTF.

The rearrangement uses TRBV5-1 and TRBJ2-2, with no clear D. The CDR3 loop spans 13 amino acids. Germline CDR1 and CDR2: SGHRS and YFSETQ. The ends were cut back, 0 bases at V and 4 bases at J, with 4 bases in the middle. The CDR3 loop is CASSLGATGELFF. The CDR3 nucleotides are TGCGCCAGCAGCTTGGGGGCCACCGGGGAGCTGTTTTTT.

This clone appeared once. The CDR3 sequence is CASSQDGGVQPQHF. The DNA for the CDR3 is TGTGCCAGCAGCCAAGACGGAGGGGTGCAGCCCCAGCATTTT. The chain employs TRBV3-1 (or the pseudogene TRBV3-2) and TRBJ1-5; possibly TRBD1 for D (5 bases). V was clipped by 0 bases and J by 7 bases, with 10 bases between them. There are 14 residues in the CDR3. From germline, CDR1 is LGHDT and CDR2 YNNKEL (reference sequence).

Regarding this clone: Different DNA sequences within this sample yield the same CDR3. This chain links TRBV12-3 or TRBV12-4 with TRBJ2-7; TRBD1 is a possible D gene (5 bases). V gave up 3 bases and J gave up 4 bases, with 10 bases separating them. CDR3 size: 13 residues. The CDR3 region is CASSLGQGYEQYF. In DNA, the CDR3 is TGTGCCAGCAGTTTGGGGCAGGGTTACGAGCAGTACTTC.

The chain combines TRBV5-4 with TRBJ1-1; 11 bases fit TRBD1. V lost 4 bases to trimming and J lost 5 bases; unmatched junction nucleotides: 10. The CDR3 consists of 16 residues. In germline, CDR1 is SGHNT, CDR2 YYREEE (reference sequence). The DNA of the CDR3 is TGTGCCAGCAGCCCAAGGACAGGGGGCGCGAATACTGAAGCTTTCTTT. This encodes CASSPRTGGANTEAFF.

The V gene is TRBV6-5, the J gene TRBJ2-7; 8 bases fit TRBD1. This CDR3 region has 12 residues. Germline loops: CDR1 MNHEY, CDR2 SVGAGI. Trimming took 6 bases from V and 4 from J; bases not matched to a gene: 2. CDR3 amino acids: CASRGQVYEQYF. CDR3 DNA: TGTGCCAGCAGGGGACAGGTTTACGAGCAGTACTTC.

The chain uses TRBV7-2 and TRBJ2-1; 7 bases match TRBD1. The J segment lost 13 bases and the V segment lost 3 bases, leaving 12 bases of the junction unmatched. The CDR3 totals 14 residues. CDR1 SGHTA and CDR2 FQGNSA come from the germline V gene. The CDR3 DNA is TGTGCCAGCAGCTTGGGGCCCGAGACAGGGAGCCAGTTCTTC. This encodes CASSLGPETGSQFF.

V gene TRBV3-1 (or the pseudogene TRBV3-2) combines with J gene TRBJ2-5, with TRBD2 as a possible D gene (6 bases). The CDR3 extends over 16 amino acids. The germline V gene has CDR1 LGHDT and CDR2 YNNKEL (reference sequence). Trimming removed 0 bases at V and 5 bases at J, with 16 bases between. CDR3 region: CASSQDYDSGWETQYF. CDR3 DNA sequence: TGTGCCAGCAGCCAAGATTACGATAGCGGTTGGGAGACCCAGTACTTC.

On this clone itself: At one end the junction does not follow the germline gene, possibly because of a read error. This chain uses TRBV7-7 with TRBJ2-3; TRBD2 matches 8 bases. This CDR3 region has 15 residues. CDR1 is SSHAT and CDR2 is FNYEAQ in the germline V gene (reference sequence). The CDR3 reads CASSPTAGDTDTQYF. The CDR3 coding sequence is TGTGCTAGCAGCCCGACAGCGGGAGATACAGATACGCAGTATTTT.

The gene calls are TRBV7-2 and TRBJ2-2; maybe TRBD1 (5 bases). Germline loops: CDR1 SGHTA, CDR2 FQGNSA. The CDR3 totals 17 residues. Trimming removed 1 base from V and 0 bases from J, with 12 bases in between. The CDR3 DNA sequence: TGTGCCAGCAGCTTAGTCTCGGACATAGCGAACACCGGGGAGCTGTTTTTT. Translated, it gives CASSLVSDIANTGELFF.

The rearrangement links TRBV7-9 to TRBJ2-7; 7 nucleotides agree with TRBD2. Per germline, CDR1 SEHNR and CDR2 FQNEAQ (reference sequence). Trimming at V came to 4 bases and at J to 6 bases, leaving 12 bases not matched to a gene. The CDR3 consists of 15 residues. The CDR3 here is CASSWGGARAPEQYF. The CDR3 nucleotides are TGTGCCAGCAGCTGGGGAGGGGCCAGGGCACCCGAGCAGTACTTC.

The CDR3 coding sequence is TGTGCCAGCAGCCAAATGGGCGTGGGGGGTGTAGGGGAGACCCAGTACTTC. Encoded protein: CASSQMGVGGVGETQYF. The chain employs TRBV4-2 and TRBJ2-5, with a possible D match to TRBD2 (6 bases). Trimming cost V 2 bases and J 5 bases, with 21 bases left between them. Germline assignment: CDR1 LGHNA and CDR2 YNFKEQ. This CDR3 region has 17 residues.

V is TRBV3-1 (or the pseudogene TRBV3-2) and J is TRBJ1-5, with a tentative D call TRBD1 (5 bases). This CDR3 region has 15 residues. The germline V gene has CDR1 LGHDT and CDR2 YNNKEL (reference sequence). V lost 6 bases and J 3 bases, leaving 15 bases between the germline ends. The CDR3 region is CASSCNRSTNQPQHF. In DNA, the CDR3 is TGTGCCAGCAGTTGTAACAGGTCGACCAATCAGCCCCAGCATTTT.

The chain recombines TRBV6-5 with TRBJ2-1, with TRBD2 matching over 8 bases. In germline, CDR1 is MNHEY, CDR2 SVGAGI. After removal of 5 bases from V and 9 bases from J, the junction contained 6 bases not matched to a gene. The CDR3 contains 13 residues. The DNA for the CDR3 is TGTGCCAGCAGTCCAGGGACTAGTCCTGAGCAGTTCTTC. Its protein is CASSPGTSPEQFF.

In its sample, this clone was seen a few times. V and J are TRBV5-4 and TRBJ1-5, with TRBD1 matching over 10 bases. CDR1 and CDR2 (germline): SGHNT, YYREEE (reference sequence). The ends lost 4 bases at V and 7 bases at J; junction bases unmatched: 8. The CDR3 runs 15 residues. DNA of the CDR3: TGTGCCAGCAGCCCTGGGACAGGGGACAGACAGCCCCAGCATTTT. This sequence encodes CASSPGTGDRQPQHF.

This chain joins TRBV4-1 and TRBJ1-5; TRBD1 agrees at 7 bases. The germline V gene encodes CDR1 MGHRA and CDR2 YSYEKL. This CDR3 comprises 18 residues. V was clipped by 0 bases and J by 7 bases; unmatched bases: 15. CDR3 nucleotides: TGCGCCAGCAGCCAAGATCCCCTGTGGGGGACAGTGAACCAGCCCCAGCATTTT. This sequence encodes CASSQDPLWGTVNQPQHF.